These 8 T cell receptor beta chains came from one sample sequenced in a study of EBV T-cell therapy then PD-1 blockade in nasopharyngeal carcinoma (dated by TCRdb to the early 2020s). The treatment or condition tag for this specimen amounts to: AdE1-LMPpoly-expanded autologous EBV-specific T-cell therapy followed by anti-PD-1 nivolumab. The library was made by the immunoSEQ multiplex PCR assay. Sourced from immuneACCESS, this table was stored by TCRdb with only in-frame sequences that have V and J called. A share of the clones is absent; for the studies checked, an unresolved V gene accounts for under half, and the remainder has no known explanation. This sample lists roughly 14,000 clones; around 84% were detected once. 25% to 40% of the sample is in the top ten clones. The antigens of these receptors remain unknown. Sample: CD8+ T cells from blood, taken at roughly day 99 from a patient whose treatment included autologous EBV-specific T cells and nivolumab. The receptors stem from a middle-aged man with nasopharyngeal carcinoma.

The chain couples TRBV19 to TRBJ1-6; a possible D gene is TRBD1 (6 bases). Germline V gene lookup returns CDR1 LNHDA and CDR2 SQIVND (reference sequence). The germline V and J ends were trimmed by 6 bases and 9 bases, with 18 bases remaining between them. CDR3 length: 15 amino acids. The CDR3 DNA reads TGTGCCAGTAGAGGGTACGGAGGAGGGGGTTCACCCCTCCACTTT. Translation: CASRGYGGGGSPLHF.

The CDR3 sequence: CASSKDRLSHGYTF. CDR3 DNA sequence: TGTGCCAGCAGCAAGGACAGGCTAAGTCATGGCTACACCTTC. The V gene is TRBV21-1, the J gene TRBJ1-2; the table's D call, TRBD1, has no DNA check behind it. TRBV21-1 represents a pseudogene. The CDR3 loop spans 14 amino acids.

The V and J genes are TRBV6-5 and TRBJ2-7; 10 nucleotides line up with TRBD1. This CDR3 contains 15 residues. After removal of 6 bases from V and 7 bases from J, the junction contained 12 bases not matched to a gene. Germline values: CDR1 MNHEY, CDR2 SVGAGI. The CDR3 is CASSLGTGASWEQYF. CDR3 nucleotides: TGTGCCAGCAGCCTCGGGACAGGGGCGTCCTGGGAGCAGTACTTC.

The CDR3 nucleotides are TGTGCCAGCAGTAGCGCATGGAGGGCGCATGAGCAGTTCTTC. As protein: CASSSAWRAHEQFF. The chain carries TRBV6-2 or TRBV6-3 and TRBJ2-1, with D possibly matching TRBD2 (6 bases). This CDR3 has 14 residues. The germline V and J ends were trimmed by 5 bases and 8 bases, with 16 bases remaining between them. Germline CDR1 MNHEY, CDR2 SVGEGT.

This sequence joins TRBV6-5 and TRBJ1-1; TRBD1 matches 10 bases. The length of the CDR3 is 15 residues. The V and J ends lost 5 bases and 3 bases, in that order; junction bases with no gene match: 6. Looked up from germline, CDR1 is MNHEY and CDR2 is SVGAGI. The CDR3 nucleotides read TGTGCCAGCAGTCAATTGGGACAGGGGTACACTGAAGCTTTCTTT. This translates into CASSQLGQGYTEAFF.

The chain is built from TRBV7-9 and TRBJ2-7; no clear D gene. CDR3 length: 14 amino acids. Germline CDR1 reads SEHNR; CDR2 reads FQNEAQ (reference sequence). The V end lost 2 bases, the J end lost 4 bases, and 12 bases lay between the germline ends. The CDR3 is CASSLLSWDYEQYF. In nucleotides, the CDR3 is TGTGCCAGCAGCTTATTGTCATGGGATTACGAGCAGTACTTC.

This chain uses TRBV4-1 with TRBJ1-3; D is unresolved. The CDR3 loop spans 15 amino acids. V lost 0 bases to trimming and J lost 2 bases, with 8 bases between them. The V gene's germline CDR1 is MGHRA and CDR2 YSYEKL. CDR3 amino acids: CASSQDATTGNTIYF. CDR3 coding DNA: TGCGCCAGCAGCCAAGACGCGACAACTGGAAACACCATATATTTT.

The chain is built from TRBV29-1 and TRBJ1-1, with a tentative D call TRBD1 (5 bases). The V gene lost 5 bases and the J gene lost 6 bases, with 10 bases spanning the gap. This CDR3 comprises 11 residues. Germline CDR1 is SQVTM and CDR2 is ANQGSEA. The CDR3 DNA is TGCAGCGTTCCTGGGGGAGCTGAAGCTTTCTTT. Protein sequence: CSVPGGAEAFF. Full variable domain (remainder filled in from reference TRBV29-1 and TRBJ1-1): SAVISQKPSRDICQRGTSLTIQCQVDSQVTMMFWYRQQPGQSLTLIATANQGSEATYESGFVIDKFPISRPNLTFSTLTVSNMSPEDSSIYLCSVPGGAEAFFGQGTRLTVV.